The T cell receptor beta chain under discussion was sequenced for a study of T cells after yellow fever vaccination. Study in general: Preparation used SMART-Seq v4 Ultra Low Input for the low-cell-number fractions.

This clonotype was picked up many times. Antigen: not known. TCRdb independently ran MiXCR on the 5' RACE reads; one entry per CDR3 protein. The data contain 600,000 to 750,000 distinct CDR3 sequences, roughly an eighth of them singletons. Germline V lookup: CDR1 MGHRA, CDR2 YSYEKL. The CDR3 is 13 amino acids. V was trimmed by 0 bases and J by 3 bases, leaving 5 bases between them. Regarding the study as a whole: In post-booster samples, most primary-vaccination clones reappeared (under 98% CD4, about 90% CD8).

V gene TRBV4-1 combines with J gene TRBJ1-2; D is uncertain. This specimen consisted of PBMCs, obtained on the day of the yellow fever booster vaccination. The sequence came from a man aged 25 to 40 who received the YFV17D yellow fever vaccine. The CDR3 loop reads CASSQEMDYGYTF. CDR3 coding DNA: TGCGCCAGCAGCCAAGAGATGGACTATGGCTACACCTTC.